This T cell receptor (beta chain) appears in the sequencing data of a study of shared clonotypes between healthy human individuals. Study findings and constraints: It was the few donors that limited the genetic and exposure-history diversity represented. The sharing of about 5% of naive CD4 clonotypes was seen across a few donors.

Both subsets, CD45RA+ naive and CD45RA-negative memory, were split from the CD4+ cells. At the deep level, the assay was run. Here immunoSEQ multiplex PCR was the method, and the copy in TCRdb shows in-frame clones only, minus some. The sample has some 1,100,000 clones; roughly 74% are singletons. The CDR3 is made up of 16 amino acids. The germline CDR1 and CDR2 sequences are SGDLS and YYNGEE. V was shortened by 7 bases and J by 0 bases, with 16 bases between the two germline ends. Details on this clone: The antigen is undetermined.

The TCR sequence derives from a man between 18 and 35 years old in good health. Some clones in this sample may be carry-over from other donors' samples. Sequencing used memory CD4+ T cells from PBMCs. Subset: CD45RA-negative fraction. The chain employs TRBV9 and TRBJ1-4; no reliable D call. This CDR3 reads CASGGRGPTTNEKLFF. The CDR3, as DNA: TGTGCCAGCGGAGGCAGAGGCCCTACAACTAATGAAAAACTGTTTTTT.